What follows is one TCR beta chain and its context. As yet, its antigen is unknown. Described treatment: oral pan-JAK inhibitor, 5-10 mg twice daily. This record belongs to a study of CD8+ T cells in alopecia areata. Broader study findings: Sequencing of scalp samples also captures resident alphabeta T cells of normal skin. More clonal than normal scalp was lesional scalp, particularly alopecia totalis/universalis.

The authors extracted RNA and reverse transcribed it into cDNA as the sequencing template. The assay was immunoSEQ multiplex PCR, and TCRdb's table has in-frame clones only and misses some. This sample has 90,000 to 150,000 clones, with 53% found just once. Sequenced material: CD4+ T cells sorted from blood, taken at week 4, from a patient treated with tofacitinib. This clonotype originated in a human donor with alopecia areata.

The CDR3 reads CASSFGQGGNQPQHF. The CDR3 coding sequence is TGTGCCAGCAGCTTCGGACAGGGGGGAAATCAGCCCCAGCATTTT. The rearrangement uses TRBV7-9 and TRBJ1-5; 10 bases are a match to TRBD1. V shed 3 bases, J shed 4 bases, and the junction held 3 bases outside the gene matches. The germline V gene encodes CDR1 SEHNR and CDR2 FQNEAQ (reference sequence). This CDR3 spans 15 amino acids.